This paragraph reports one TCR beta chain. Its antigen is unidentified. With 60 Vbeta and 13 Jbeta primers, the PCR was carried out. The repertoire was sequenced with immunoSEQ multiplex PCR; TCRdb's copy has only in-frame clones and lacks some. The data show over 150,000 clones, about three quarters seen once. The sample belongs to a study of cytomegalovirus exposure and HLA in healthy donors. General study points: For TCR beta chains, V- and J-gene trimming was later linked to a missense DCLRE1C variant. Differences between HLA loci emerged in a later analysis of TCR association rates, with DRB1 most and HLA-C fewest.

The CDR3 has 14 residues. CDR1 and CDR2 (germline): ENHRY, SYGVKD. The junction had 2 bases not matched to a gene; V was cut back by 4 bases and J by 3 bases. This TCR was sampled from a woman aged 40 to 50 in good health and CMV-seropositive. This chain joins TRBV10-3 and TRBJ1-2; 10 bases map to TRBD1. Sequencing was done on a sample of PBMCs. CDR3 nucleotide sequence: TGTGCCATCAGTGCCGGGACAGGGGACTATGGCTACACCTTC. Residues: CAISAGTGDYGYTF.